These T cell receptor beta chains were read from a single sample in a study of metastatic and nonmetastatic thyroid tumors. TCRdb reanalyzed the PCR reads with MiXCR. The data contain 17,000 or so clones, 25% to 35% of them singletons. The source material was tumor tissue. These receptors were obtained from a female donor with papillary thyroid cancer or a benign thyroid nodule (not recorded which). Some clones in this sample may be carry-over from other donors' samples. Both conserved end residues are part of each CDR3. Fields, in order: J gene, D gene, clone size, V gene, CDR3 DNA, CDR3 protein. The D gene is left open where the match is weak. Some rows have no size entry. The others give once, few or many, or a class for an expanded clone.

j_gene: TRBJ1-2
d_gene: NA
abundance: many
v_gene: TRBV9
CDR3nt: TGTGCCAGCAGCGTCCCTCGTAGGGGCTACACCTTC
CDR3aa: CASSVPRRGYTF

j_gene: TRBJ1-1
d_gene: NA
abundance: NA
v_gene: TRBV11-2
CDR3nt: TGTGCCAGCCACGAGGTGTGGCGGATGAACACTGAAGCTTTCTTT
CDR3aa: CASHEVWRMNTEAFF

j_gene: TRBJ2-1
d_gene: NA
abundance: medium-sized
v_gene: TRBV7-2
CDR3nt: TGTGCCAGCAGCTTAGCTGCCCGCAATGAGCAGTTCTTC
CDR3aa: CASSLAARNEQFF

j_gene: TRBJ1-2
d_gene: NA
abundance: NA
v_gene: TRBV5-4
CDR3nt: TGTGCCAGCAGCTTGGATCCAGGGGCGGGTAGGAGCGGCTACACCTTC
CDR3aa: CASSLDPGAGRSGYTF

j_gene: TRBJ2-5
d_gene: NA
abundance: NA
v_gene: TRBV6-2/TRBV6-3
CDR3nt: TGTGCCAGCAGTTACGAGGAGACCCAGTACTTC
CDR3aa: CASSYEETQYF

j_gene: TRBJ2-1
d_gene: NA
abundance: NA
v_gene: TRBV20-1
CDR3nt: TGCAGTGCTAGAGATGTGGCTTCCTACAATGAGCAGTTCTTC
CDR3aa: CSARDVASYNEQFF

j_gene: TRBJ1-1
d_gene: NA
abundance: NA
v_gene: TRBV20-1
CDR3nt: TGCAGTGCTAGAAGGGGGAACACTGAAGCTTTCTTT
CDR3aa: CSARRGNTEAFF

j_gene: TRBJ2-7
d_gene: NA
abundance: once
v_gene: TRBV4-1
CDR3nt: TGCGCCAGCAGCCAAGAAACCAGGGGGGCTTACGAGCAGTACTTC
CDR3aa: CASSQETRGAYEQYF

j_gene: TRBJ2-7
d_gene: TRBD2
abundance: NA
v_gene: TRBV19
CDR3nt: TGTGCCAGTAGTACTAGCGGGAGGACCCCCTACGAGCAGTACTTC
CDR3aa: CASSTSGRTPYEQYF

j_gene: TRBJ2-3
d_gene: NA
abundance: NA
v_gene: TRBV24-1
CDR3nt: TGTGCCACCAGTGAAGGACGGCGCGATACGCAGTATTTT
CDR3aa: CATSEGRRDTQYF

j_gene: TRBJ1-5
d_gene: TRBD1
abundance: NA
v_gene: TRBV20-1
CDR3nt: TGCAGTGCCAGACGACAGGGAGGCAATCAGCCCCAGCATTTT
CDR3aa: CSARRQGGNQPQHF

j_gene: TRBJ1-3
d_gene: NA
abundance: few
v_gene: TRBV28
CDR3nt: TGTGCCAGCAGTTTAAGCGTTTTCTCTGGAAACACCATATATTTT
CDR3aa: CASSLSVFSGNTIYF

j_gene: TRBJ2-1
d_gene: NA
abundance: NA
v_gene: TRBV25-1
CDR3nt: TGTGCCATCAGTGTTGGCCACGGAAACAATGAGCAGTTCTTC
CDR3aa: CAISVGHGNNEQFF

j_gene: TRBJ2-5
d_gene: NA
abundance: many
v_gene: TRBV20-1
CDR3nt: TGCAGTGCCAGGCCGGGGAGCAGCGGCCAAGAGACCCAGTACTTC
CDR3aa: CSARPGSSGQETQYF

j_gene: TRBJ1-1
d_gene: TRBD1
abundance: NA
v_gene: TRBV27
CDR3nt: TGTGCCAGCAGAACCGGGACAGTTGAAGCTTTCTTT
CDR3aa: CASRTGTVEAFF

j_gene: TRBJ1-2
d_gene: NA
abundance: NA
v_gene: TRBV30
CDR3nt: TGTGCCTGGAGTTTACAGGCCCACGGGGGGGGCTACACCTTC
CDR3aa: CAWSLQAHGGGYTF

j_gene: TRBJ2-7
d_gene: TRBD2
abundance: NA
v_gene: TRBV6-2/TRBV6-3
CDR3nt: TGTGCCAGCAGTACTAGCGCGAGCTCCTACGAGCAGTACTTC
CDR3aa: CASSTSASSYEQYF

j_gene: TRBJ2-7
d_gene: NA
abundance: large
v_gene: TRBV6-1
CDR3nt: TGTGCCAGCCAGCGCGGTTCCTACGAGCAGTACTTC
CDR3aa: CASQRGSYEQYF

j_gene: TRBJ2-3
d_gene: NA
abundance: few
v_gene: TRBV6-1
CDR3nt: TGTGCCAGCAGTAATTTAGTTCGGCCCAGGGGGGATACGCGGTATTTT
CDR3aa: CASSNLVRPRGDTRYF

j_gene: TRBJ2-5
d_gene: NA
abundance: NA
v_gene: TRBV5-1
CDR3nt: TGCGCCAGCAGCCCGGGACCGGGGATCCAAGAGACCCAGTACTTC
CDR3aa: CASSPGPGIQETQYF

j_gene: TRBJ2-1
d_gene: TRBD2
abundance: few
v_gene: TRBV20-1
CDR3nt: TGCAGTGCTAGAGATCCTAGCGGAACCAACAATGAGCAGTTCTTC
CDR3aa: CSARDPSGTNNEQFF

j_gene: TRBJ1-1
d_gene: TRBD1
abundance: NA
v_gene: TRBV6-1
CDR3nt: TGTGCCAGCTCGGGACAGGTGAACACTGAAGCTTTCTTT
CDR3aa: CASSGQVNTEAFF

j_gene: TRBJ1-5
d_gene: TRBD1
abundance: many
v_gene: TRBV2
CDR3nt: TGTGCCAGCACTGGACAGGGACGCAGCAATCAGCCCCAGCATTTT
CDR3aa: CASTGQGRSNQPQHF

j_gene: TRBJ1-3
d_gene: NA
abundance: NA
v_gene: TRBV5-1
CDR3nt: TGCGCCAGCAGCCCCCTCGGGGGCGGTGGAAACACCATATATTTT
CDR3aa: CASSPLGGGGNTIYF

j_gene: TRBJ2-7
d_gene: TRBD1
abundance: few
v_gene: TRBV6-1
CDR3nt: TGTGCCAGCACGGTACAGGGGGCCTCCTCCTCCTACGAGCAGTACTTC
CDR3aa: CASTVQGASSSYEQYF

j_gene: TRBJ2-7
d_gene: TRBD1
abundance: many
v_gene: TRBV4-3
CDR3nt: TGCGCCAGCAGCCAAGATTGGGGAGACAGGGGGTTCGAGCAGTACTTC
CDR3aa: CASSQDWGDRGFEQYF

j_gene: TRBJ1-2
d_gene: TRBD1
abundance: NA
v_gene: TRBV6-2/TRBV6-3
CDR3nt: TGTGCCAGCACCGACGTAGGGACAGGGATTTATGGCTACACCTTC
CDR3aa: CASTDVGTGIYGYTF

j_gene: TRBJ1-2
d_gene: TRBD1
abundance: NA
v_gene: TRBV5-1
CDR3nt: TGCGCCAGCAGCCCGAGGGACAGGGGTCTCCGTTATGGCTACACCTTC
CDR3aa: CASSPRDRGLRYGYTF

j_gene: TRBJ2-1
d_gene: NA
abundance: NA
v_gene: TRBV4-3
CDR3nt: TGCGCCAGCAGCCAAGATGAGCAGTTCGGTGAGCAGTTCTTC
CDR3aa: CASSQDEQFGEQFF

j_gene: TRBJ1-1
d_gene: NA
abundance: NA
v_gene: TRBV25-1
CDR3nt: TGTGCCAGCAGGCCCCGAGGGGCCAGGGTAGACACTGAAGCTTTCTTT
CDR3aa: CASRPRGARVDTEAFF

j_gene: TRBJ2-7
d_gene: NA
abundance: many
v_gene: TRBV6-2/TRBV6-3
CDR3nt: TGTGCCAGCAGTTATGTTACAACTTCCTACGAGCAGTACTTC
CDR3aa: CASSYVTTSYEQYF

j_gene: TRBJ1-4
d_gene: NA
abundance: medium-sized
v_gene: TRBV25-1
CDR3nt: TGTGCCAGCAGTGGCTACAGGGAGAATGCCGTTTATGAAAAACTGTTTTTT
CDR3aa: CASSGYRENAVYEKLFF

j_gene: TRBJ2-1
d_gene: NA
abundance: few
v_gene: TRBV12-3/TRBV12-4
CDR3nt: TGTGCCAGCAGTTTAGGGACGGTGAATGAGCAGTTCTTC
CDR3aa: CASSLGTVNEQFF

j_gene: TRBJ2-7
d_gene: NA
abundance: NA
v_gene: TRBV30
CDR3nt: TGTGCCTGGAGTGGGGTAGAGACCTTCTACGAGCAGTACTTC
CDR3aa: CAWSGVETFYEQYF

j_gene: TRBJ2-4
d_gene: NA
abundance: NA
v_gene: TRBV10-3
CDR3nt: TGTGCCATCAGTGTAGGAAGCGGCGTTGGGGGTATGGGAGACATTCAGTACTTC
CDR3aa: CAISVGSGVGGMGDIQYF

j_gene: TRBJ2-3
d_gene: TRBD2
abundance: NA
v_gene: TRBV4-2
CDR3nt: TGTGCCAGCAGCCAAGATTGGACGGGAGCGGGGGGCACAGATACGCAGTATTTT
CDR3aa: CASSQDWTGAGGTDTQYF

j_gene: TRBJ2-3
d_gene: NA
abundance: NA
v_gene: TRBV9
CDR3nt: TGTGCCATCAGCGTAGTTGGATGGCCAGATACGCAGTATTTT
CDR3aa: CAISVVGWPDTQYF

j_gene: TRBJ2-3
d_gene: TRBD2
abundance: many
v_gene: TRBV6-2/TRBV6-3
CDR3nt: TGTGCCAGCAGGGCCCCTAGCGGGAGGGCCCAGTTGGCAGATACGCAGTATTTT
CDR3aa: CASRAPSGRAQLADTQYF

j_gene: TRBJ2-5
d_gene: NA
abundance: NA
v_gene: TRBV6-1
CDR3nt: TGTGCCAGCAGTCTCTGGGGGAAAGAGACCCAGTACTTC
CDR3aa: CASSLWGKETQYF

j_gene: TRBJ2-7
d_gene: NA
abundance: NA
v_gene: TRBV12-3/TRBV12-4
CDR3nt: TGTGCCAGCAGTCCTCACCGGACGGCCTACGAGCAGTACTTC
CDR3aa: CASSPHRTAYEQYF

j_gene: TRBJ1-2
d_gene: NA
abundance: few
v_gene: TRBV24-1
CDR3nt: TGTGCCACCAGTGTCCCGGGACTCTATGGCTACACCTTC
CDR3aa: CATSVPGLYGYTF

j_gene: TRBJ2-7
d_gene: NA
abundance: many
v_gene: TRBV7-8
CDR3nt: TGTGCCAGCAGCTTAGACAGGGTCGGCTACGAGCAGTACTTC
CDR3aa: CASSLDRVGYEQYF